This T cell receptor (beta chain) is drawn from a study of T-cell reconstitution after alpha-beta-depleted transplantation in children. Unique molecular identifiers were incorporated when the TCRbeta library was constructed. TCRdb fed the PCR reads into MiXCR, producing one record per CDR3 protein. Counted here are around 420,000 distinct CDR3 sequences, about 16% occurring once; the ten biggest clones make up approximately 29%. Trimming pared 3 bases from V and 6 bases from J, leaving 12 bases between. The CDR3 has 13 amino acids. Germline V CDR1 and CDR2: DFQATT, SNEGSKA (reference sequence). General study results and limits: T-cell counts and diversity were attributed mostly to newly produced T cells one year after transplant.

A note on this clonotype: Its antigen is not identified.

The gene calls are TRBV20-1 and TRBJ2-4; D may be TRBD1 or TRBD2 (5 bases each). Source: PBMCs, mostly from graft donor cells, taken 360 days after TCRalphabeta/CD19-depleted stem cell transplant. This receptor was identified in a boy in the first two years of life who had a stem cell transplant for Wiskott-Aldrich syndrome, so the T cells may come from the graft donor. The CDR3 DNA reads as TGCAGTGCTAGCTCAGGGAGCGGAAACATTCAGTACTTC. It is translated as CSASSGSGNIQYF.